One sample yielded the 24 T cell receptor beta chains listed below, sequenced in a study of blood T cells in healthy people across ages. Primers used in a second PCR of about 6 to 12 cycles were a sample-barcoded 5' primer and a J-beta primer mix. MiXCR was run by TCRdb on the 5' RACE reads, yielding one entry per CDR3 protein. This sample carries about 1.4 million distinct CDR3 sequences, approximately 59% of them seen once, and the ten largest clones take about 6.7%. Sequences were obtained from blood. The receptors here all came from a man younger than 35 in good health.

The rearrangement links TRBV10-3 to TRBJ2-5; D might be TRBD2 (5 bases). V was cut by 2 bases and J by 1 base, with 8 bases left in between. Germline loops: CDR1 ENHRY, CDR2 SYGVKD. The CDR3 covers 14 residues. The CDR3: CAISEAGSQETQYF. The CDR3 DNA is TGTGCCATCAGTGAGGCGGGTTCCCAAGAGACCCAGTACTTC.

This rearrangement joins TRBV9 to TRBJ1-2; D gene unclear. Germline V gene data show CDR1 as SGDLS and CDR2 as YYNGEE. V was pared by 3 bases and J by 7 bases, with 10 bases between. The CDR3 is 12 amino acids. The CDR3 bases are TGTGCCAGCAGCGCCGGGGTACGTGGCTACACCTTC. Protein sequence: CASSAGVRGYTF.

The V call is TRBV12-3 or TRBV12-4, the J call TRBJ2-3; D call uncertain. The CDR3 length is 16 residues. V was cut by 2 bases and J by 0 bases, with 12 bases left in between. Written as DNA, the CDR3 is TGTGCCAGCAGTTTACCTAAAGCGCCCAGCACAGATACGCAGTATTTT. Translating it yields CASSLPKAPSTDTQYF.

This clonotype was picked up a small number of times. V is TRBV10-2 and J is TRBJ2-4; possible D gene TRBD1, 5 bases. The J call may not be correct, given that the DNA end is closer to TRBJ2-7. Germline CDR1 is WSHSY and CDR2 is SAAADI. The CDR3 runs 14 residues. CDR3 coding DNA: TGCGCCAGCAGTGGCAGGGAAAGTGTCTACGAGCAGTACTTC. Its translation is CASSGRESVYEQYF.

The chain employs TRBV6-2 or TRBV6-3 and TRBJ2-1; D is ambiguous. Trimming cost V 6 bases and J 6 bases, with 15 bases left between them. This CDR3 has 14 residues. The V gene's germline CDR1 is MNHEY and CDR2 SVGEGT. CDR3 sequence: CASSPLGGANEQFF. CDR3 sequence (DNA): TGTGCCAGCAGCCCATTAGGTGGAGCCAATGAGCAGTTCTTC.

The rearrangement links TRBV12-3 or TRBV12-4 to TRBJ2-1; no clear D. With 5 bases removed from V and 6 bases from J, the gap between germline ends came to 8 bases. The CDR3 is 12 amino acids. Written as DNA, the CDR3 is TGTGCCAGCAGTACGATGAGCAATGAGCAGTTCTTC. Protein: CASSTMSNEQFF.

The chain combines TRBV4-2 with TRBJ2-1; possibly TRBD2 for D (6 bases). Gene TRBJ2-7 matches the end of the DNA better, so the J call may be wrong. The CDR3 contains 17 residues. The V gene's germline CDR1 is LGHNA and CDR2 YNFKEQ. CDR3 in amino acids: CASSQDFAGPGVYEQYF. The CDR3 region has the DNA TGTGCCAGCAGCCAAGATTTCGCGGGACCGGGCGTCTACGAGCAGTACTTC.

This clonotype was picked up a small number of times. The J gene is TRBJ2-7, the V gene TRBV29-1, with 7 bases lining up with TRBD2. The CDR3 is made up of 13 amino acids. CDR1 is SQVTM, CDR2 ANQGSEA, per germline. The V segment lost 2 bases and the J segment 11 bases; nucleotides outside the gene matches: 12. CDR3 loop: CSVESHGGSFEYF. As DNA, the CDR3 is TGCAGCGTTGAAAGTCACGGGGGGTCCTTCGAGTACTTC.

V gene TRBV5-6 combines with J gene TRBJ2-3; D could derive from TRBD1 or TRBD2 (5 bases each). V dropped 5 bases and J dropped 6 bases, with 19 bases sitting between them. This CDR3 comprises 15 residues. Germline lookup yields CDR1 SGHDT and CDR2 YYEEEE. This chain's CDR3 is CASSNQGPLGDTQYF. As DNA, the CDR3 is TGTGCCAGCAGTAACCAGGGACCCCTAGGGGATACGCAGTATTTT. Combining the CDR3 with reference TRBV5-6 and TRBJ2-3 gives the whole variable domain DAGVTQSPTHLIKTRGQQVTLRCSPKSGHDTVSWYQQALGQGPQFIFQYYEEEERQRGNFPDRFSGHQFPNYSSELNVNALLLGDSALYLCASSNQGPLGDTQYFGPGTRLTVL.

The V call is TRBV9, the J call TRBJ1-2; a possible D gene is TRBD1 (5 bases). This CDR3 region has 13 residues. Germline V gene data show CDR1 as SGDLS and CDR2 as YYNGEE. V was cut by 2 bases and J by 6 bases, with 11 bases left in between. In DNA, the CDR3 is TGTGCCAGCAGCGTTAGGGGTCTCCATGGCTACACCTTC. Protein product: CASSVRGLHGYTF.

This clonotype was seen a few times. The chain joins TRBV27 to TRBJ2-7; D uncertain. CDR3 length: 12 residues. Germline V CDR1 and CDR2: MNHEY, SMNVEV (reference sequence). V lost 7 bases to trimming and J lost 3 bases, with 10 bases between them. CDR3: CASTSNDYEQYF. The DNA of the CDR3 is TGTGCCAGCACATCTAACGACTACGAGCAGTACTTC.

J is TRBJ2-1 and V is TRBV20-1, with 13 bases that match TRBD2. This CDR3 region has 18 residues. The germline gives CDR1 DFQATT, CDR2 SNEGSKA (reference sequence). V shed 6 bases and J 13 bases; nucleotides not matched to a gene: 24. Here the CDR3 DNA reads TGCAGTGCCCCAAAGGGGACTAGCGGGATAGGAGGCCAAGAGACCCAGTTCTTC. This codes for CSAPKGTSGIGGQETQFF.

A note on this clonotype: Sequence at one end of the junction differs from germline and may be a read error. The V and J genes are TRBV19 and TRBJ1-6; D perhaps matches TRBD1 (6 bases). Per germline, CDR1 LNHDA and CDR2 SQIVND (reference sequence). The CDR3 loop spans 12 amino acids. The CDR3 coding sequence is TGTGCCAGTAGCAAGGGGGATTCACCCCCCCACTTT. Translating gives CASSKGDSPPHF.

This chain connects TRBV4-1 to TRBJ2-1; D remains unclear. Germline CDR1 MGHRA, CDR2 YSYEKL. CDR3 length equals 13 residues. Trimming shortened V by 5 bases and J by 3 bases, and 8 bases separated the two germline ends. In DNA, the CDR3 is TGCGCCAGCAGCTCACGGGTCTACAATGAGCAGTTCTTC. This sequence encodes CASSSRVYNEQFF.

V is TRBV29-1 and J is TRBJ2-3, with TRBD2 identical over 9 bases. The ends lost 3 bases at V and 3 bases at J; junction bases unmatched: 7. Germline CDR1 SQVTM, CDR2 ANQGSEA. The CDR3 contains 15 residues. The CDR3 reads CSVETGTSKTDTQYF. The DNA for the CDR3 is TGCAGCGTTGAGACCGGGACTAGCAAAACAGATACGCAGTATTTT.

This chain links TRBV11-2 with TRBJ2-7, with D perhaps matching TRBD1 or TRBD2 (5 bases each). CDR3 size: 12 residues. The germline gives CDR1 SGHAT, CDR2 FQNNGV. Trimming took 11 bases from V and 7 from J, leaving 18 bases between them. CDR3 protein: CASGTQSVEQYF. The CDR3 DNA is TGTGCCTCCGGGACCCAGAGCGTGGAGCAGTACTTC.

J is TRBJ2-3 and V is TRBV7-9; 7 bases align to TRBD1. The V gene's germline CDR1 is SEHNR and CDR2 FQNEAQ (reference sequence). This CDR3 has 14 amino acids. V gave up 5 bases and J gave up 3 bases; unmatched junction bases: 5. CDR3 DNA: TGTGCCAGCAGCATCGACAGGGTTACAGATACGCAGTATTTT. Translating it yields CASSIDRVTDTQYF.

The genes are TRBV7-9 and TRBJ2-1, with D possibly TRBD1 on 5 matching bases. CDR1 is SEHNR and CDR2 is FQNEAQ in the germline V gene (reference sequence). This CDR3 has 13 amino acids. V lost 5 bases, J lost 9 bases, and 14 bases lay in between. The CDR3 DNA sequence: TGTGCCAGCAGCGCAACAGGAAGTAGTGAGCAGTTCTTC. Its translation: CASSATGSSEQFF.

The rearrangement links TRBV20-1 to TRBJ2-1; possible D gene TRBD1, 7 bases. This CDR3 is 17 amino acids long. With 0 bases removed from V and 5 bases from J, the gap between germline ends came to 20 bases. The germline V gene encodes CDR1 DFQATT and CDR2 SNEGSKA (reference sequence). The DNA of the CDR3 is TGCAGTGCTAGAGATGAGTGGGAGGACAGGAAAAACAATGAGCAGTTCTTC. Protein sequence: CSARDEWEDRKNNEQFF.

This clonotype was detected a few times. The J gene is TRBJ2-5, the V gene TRBV5-1; no definite D call. Germline lookup yields CDR1 SGHRS and CDR2 YFSETQ. Between the trimmed V and J ends, which lost 6 bases and 0 bases, there was a span of 12 bases. There are 14 residues in the CDR3. This CDR3 is CASTPVNNQETQYF. The CDR3 nucleotides read TGCGCCAGCACGCCGGTTAATAACCAAGAGACCCAGTACTTC.

The chain couples TRBV12-3 or TRBV12-4 to TRBJ2-3; 9 bases fit TRBD2. The CDR3 totals 15 residues. The junction had 4 bases not matched to a gene; V was cut back by 6 bases and J by 0 bases. CDR3 loop: CASREAGGSTDTQYF. CDR3 nucleotides: TGTGCCAGCAGGGAAGCGGGAGGTAGCACAGATACGCAGTATTTT.

J is TRBJ2-7 and V is TRBV7-2; 7 positions agree with TRBD2. The trim removed 5 bases at V and 11 bases at J, leaving 12 bases unmatched. In germline, CDR1 is SGHTA, CDR2 FQGNSA. This CDR3 comprises 13 residues. The CDR3 nucleotides are TGTGCCAGCAGCATCCTAGCGGTAGAGACCAAGTACTTC. This sequence encodes CASSILAVETKYF.

This chain uses TRBV4-1 with TRBJ2-5; no reliable D call. The last part of the DNA fits TRBJ2-7 better; the J call may be wrong. The length of the CDR3 is 14 residues. In germline, CDR1 is MGHRA, CDR2 YSYEKL. The CDR3 protein is CASSQDPQSYEQYF. DNA for the CDR3: TGCGCCAGCAGCCAAGATCCTCAATCCTACGAGCAGTACTTC.

This clonotype has a single count. The chain has TRBV7-9 and TRBJ2-1; a possible D gene is TRBD2 (6 bases). This CDR3 comprises 16 residues. Germline CDR1 and CDR2: SEHNR and FQNEAQ (reference sequence). Trimming left V 6 bases short and J 5 bases short, with 20 bases between. In nucleotides, the CDR3 is TGTGCCAGCAGGAACGCGTGGGGACTGGATAACAATGAGCAGTTCTTC. Translating gives CASRNAWGLDNNEQFF.